The rows below give T cell receptor beta chains drawn from one sample of a study of T cell responses to AZD1222 COVID-19 vaccine. Using immunoSEQ multiplex PCR, the repertoire was profiled, and TCRdb retains in-frame clones only, with some absent. The table records 110,000 or so clones, more than 75% of them present only once. Sequenced material: peripheral blood, taken on day 0 of AZD1222 vaccination. The source of these receptors is an adult in good health. The conserved cysteine and the conserved F or W are not part of the CDR3 here. Each record gives: J gene, V gene, CDR3 protein.

j_call: TRBJ2-2
v_call: TRBV21-1
cdr3_aa: ASSKPQNTGELF

j_call: TRBJ2-2
v_call: TRBV5-1
cdr3_aa: ASSLAAIGELF

j_call: TRBJ1-1
v_call: TRBV5-8
cdr3_aa: ASSRDSYTEAF

j_call: TRBJ2-3
v_call: TRBV4-2
cdr3_aa: ASSQEASGMDTQY

j_call: TRBJ1-5
v_call: TRBV5-5
cdr3_aa: ASSGAPTGFNQPQH

j_call: TRBJ1-1
v_call: TRBV19
cdr3_aa: ASSTAEGAEAF

j_call: TRBJ2-7
v_call: TRBV18
cdr3_aa: ASSQKPPYEQY

j_call: TRBJ1-6
v_call: TRBV7-9
cdr3_aa: ASSRTGDSPLH

j_call: TRBJ2-7
v_call: TRBV5-5
cdr3_aa: ASSLAASGFSSYEQY

j_call: TRBJ1-6
v_call: TRBV19
cdr3_aa: ASSPVGNSPLH

j_call: TRBJ1-3
v_call: TRBV29-1
cdr3_aa: SVAGMDSGNTIY

j_call: TRBJ2-1
v_call: TRBV5-1
cdr3_aa: ASSLGIGGPNEQF

j_call: TRBJ2-5
v_call: TRBV4-1
cdr3_aa: ASSPVEGLRLGHGQY

j_call: TRBJ2-2
v_call: TRBV10-2
cdr3_aa: ASSTGTDTGELF

j_call: TRBJ1-2
v_call: TRBV5-4
cdr3_aa: ASSPSWDRVGYGYT

j_call: TRBJ2-2
v_call: TRBV7-9
cdr3_aa: ASSLDGRSTGELF

j_call: TRBJ1-1
v_call: TRBV2
cdr3_aa: ATARGRPTEAF

j_call: TRBJ1-4
v_call: TRBV15
cdr3_aa: ATSRGMANEKLF

j_call: TRBJ1-5
v_call: TRBV19
cdr3_aa: ASSPGGGQPQH

j_call: TRBJ2-7
v_call: TRBV30
cdr3_aa: AWSVTTLGDRTYEQY

j_call: TRBJ2-5
v_call: TRBV13
cdr3_aa: ASSARSGHRTQETQY

j_call: TRBJ2-3
v_call: TRBV5-1
cdr3_aa: ASSRGQGRTDTQY

j_call: TRBJ2-1
v_call: TRBV7-3
cdr3_aa: ASSHLAGSLEQF

j_call: TRBJ2-2
v_call: TRBV21-1
cdr3_aa: ALQRSNTGELF

j_call: TRBJ2-7
v_call: TRBV6-2/TRBV6-3
cdr3_aa: ASSYGIGSYEQY

j_call: TRBJ2-1
v_call: TRBV2
cdr3_aa: ASTESSYNEQF

j_call: TRBJ1-3
v_call: TRBV4-1
cdr3_aa: ASSHGGQGRNTIY

j_call: TRBJ2-5
v_call: TRBV5-1
cdr3_aa: ASSATGTRGETQY

j_call: TRBJ2-1
v_call: TRBV15
cdr3_aa: ATSRGSAGVENEQF

j_call: TRBJ2-1
v_call: TRBV2
cdr3_aa: ASSVAWGGRNNEQF

j_call: TRBJ2-5
v_call: TRBV7-9
cdr3_aa: ASSLKTVIETQY

j_call: TRBJ2-7
v_call: TRBV6-6
cdr3_aa: ASSYIEGSYEQY

j_call: TRBJ2-7
v_call: TRBV20-1
cdr3_aa: SAGIGEQY

j_call: TRBJ1-1
v_call: TRBV28
cdr3_aa: ASSFEERTTEAF

j_call: TRBJ2-7
v_call: TRBV6-1
cdr3_aa: ASSETVMRGWRELSYEQY

j_call: TRBJ2-1
v_call: TRBV7-2
cdr3_aa: ASSAGLAGARLLDEQF

j_call: TRBJ1-1
v_call: TRBV7-9
cdr3_aa: ASSLGRVYLNTEAF

j_call: TRBJ1-3
v_call: TRBV3-1/TRBV3-2
cdr3_aa: ASSLRTSGNTIY

j_call: TRBJ1-2
v_call: TRBV5-1
cdr3_aa: ASTSTGDYGYT

j_call: TRBJ2-7
v_call: TRBV1
cdr3_aa: TSRPTRRMLEQY

j_call: TRBJ1-2
v_call: TRBV12-3/TRBV12-4
cdr3_aa: ASSSAYGYT

j_call: TRBJ1-1
v_call: TRBV29-1
cdr3_aa: SVGGRGGTEAF

j_call: TRBJ2-5
v_call: TRBV7-9
cdr3_aa: ASSTDSQGQY

j_call: TRBJ1-3
v_call: TRBV5-1
cdr3_aa: ASSRDSSGNTIY